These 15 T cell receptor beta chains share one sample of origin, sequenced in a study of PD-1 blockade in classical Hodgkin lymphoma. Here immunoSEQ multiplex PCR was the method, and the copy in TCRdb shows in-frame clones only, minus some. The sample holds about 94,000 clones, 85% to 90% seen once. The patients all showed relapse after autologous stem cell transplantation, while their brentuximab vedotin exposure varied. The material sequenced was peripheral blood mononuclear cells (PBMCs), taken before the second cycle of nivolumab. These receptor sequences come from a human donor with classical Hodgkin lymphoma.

CDR3 in amino acids: CASGEADRGYTDTQYF. CDR3 nucleotides: TGTGCCAGCGGAGAAGCGGACAGGGGATACACAGATACGCAGTATTTT. The genes are TRBV7-9 and TRBJ2-3; 9 bases are a match to TRBD1. Germline loops: CDR1 SEHNR, CDR2 FQNEAQ (reference sequence). There are 16 residues in the CDR3. V was clipped by 8 bases and J by 2 bases; unmatched bases: 11.

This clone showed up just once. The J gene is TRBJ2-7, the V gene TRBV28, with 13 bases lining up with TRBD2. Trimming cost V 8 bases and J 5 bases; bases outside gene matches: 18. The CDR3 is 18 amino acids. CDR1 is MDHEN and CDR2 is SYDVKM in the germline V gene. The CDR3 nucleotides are TGTGCCAGCTACATGGCAGAGGACCGGACTAGCGGGAGCCACGAGCAGTACTTC. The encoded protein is CASYMAEDRTSGSHEQYF.

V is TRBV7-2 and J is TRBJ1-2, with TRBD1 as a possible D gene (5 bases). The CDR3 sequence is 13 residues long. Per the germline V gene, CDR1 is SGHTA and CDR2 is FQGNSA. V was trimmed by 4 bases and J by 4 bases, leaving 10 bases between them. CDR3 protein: CASSSDMAYGYTF. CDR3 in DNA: TGTGCCAGCAGCTCGGACATGGCCTATGGCTACACCTTC. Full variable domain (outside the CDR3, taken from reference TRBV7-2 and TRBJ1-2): GAGVSQSPSNKVTEKGKDVELRCDPISGHTALYWYRQSLGQGLEFLIYFQGNSAPDKSGLPSDRFSAERTGGSVSTLTIQRTQQEDSAVYLCASSSDMAYGYTFGSGTRLTVV.

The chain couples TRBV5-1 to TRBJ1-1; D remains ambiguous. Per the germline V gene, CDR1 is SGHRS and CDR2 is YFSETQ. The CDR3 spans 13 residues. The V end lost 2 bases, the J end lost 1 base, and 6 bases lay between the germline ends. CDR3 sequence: CASSFAGNTEAFF. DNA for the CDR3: TGCGCCAGCAGCTTCGCAGGGAACACTGAAGCTTTCTTT.

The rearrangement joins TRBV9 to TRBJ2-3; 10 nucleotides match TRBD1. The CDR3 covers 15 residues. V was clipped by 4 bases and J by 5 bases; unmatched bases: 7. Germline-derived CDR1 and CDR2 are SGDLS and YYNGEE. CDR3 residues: CASSLGTGVGDTQYF. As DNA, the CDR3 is TGTGCCAGCAGCCTAGGGACAGGGGTAGGAGATACGCAGTATTTT.

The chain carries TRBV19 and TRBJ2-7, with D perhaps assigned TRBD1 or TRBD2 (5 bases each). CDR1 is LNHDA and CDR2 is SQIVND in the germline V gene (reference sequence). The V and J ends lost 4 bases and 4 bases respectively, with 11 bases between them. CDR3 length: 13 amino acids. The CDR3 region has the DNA TGTGCCAGTAGTAAGTGGGACCAATACGAGCAGTACTTC. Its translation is CASSKWDQYEQYF.

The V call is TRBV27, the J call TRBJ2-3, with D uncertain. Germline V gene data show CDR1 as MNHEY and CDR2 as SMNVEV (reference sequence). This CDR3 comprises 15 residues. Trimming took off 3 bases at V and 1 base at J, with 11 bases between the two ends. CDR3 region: CASSLGVSGTDTQYF. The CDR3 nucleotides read TGTGCCAGCAGTTTGGGCGTCTCAGGCACAGATACGCAGTATTTT.

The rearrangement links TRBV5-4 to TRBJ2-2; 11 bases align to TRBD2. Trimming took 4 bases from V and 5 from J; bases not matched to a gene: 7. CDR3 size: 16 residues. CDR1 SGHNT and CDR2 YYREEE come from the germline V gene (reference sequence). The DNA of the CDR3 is TGTGCCAGCAGCCCTTTAGCGGGAGGGGGAACCGGGGAGCTGTTTTTT. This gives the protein CASSPLAGGGTGELFF.

The CDR3 region has the DNA TGCGCCAGCAGCCAATTTAGTCTGGCAATCTACGAGCAGTACTTC. Translating it yields CASSQFSLAIYEQYF. This chain links TRBV4-1 with TRBJ2-7; D unclear. Germline values: CDR1 MGHRA, CDR2 YSYEKL. Trimming took off 2 bases at V and 3 bases at J, with 14 bases between the two ends. The CDR3 sequence is 15 residues long.

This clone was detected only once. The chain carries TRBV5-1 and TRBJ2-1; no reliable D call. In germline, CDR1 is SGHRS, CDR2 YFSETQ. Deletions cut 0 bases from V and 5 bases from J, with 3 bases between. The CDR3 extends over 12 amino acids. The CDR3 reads CASSLGHNEQFF. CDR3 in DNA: TGCGCCAGCAGCTTGGGGCACAATGAGCAGTTCTTC.

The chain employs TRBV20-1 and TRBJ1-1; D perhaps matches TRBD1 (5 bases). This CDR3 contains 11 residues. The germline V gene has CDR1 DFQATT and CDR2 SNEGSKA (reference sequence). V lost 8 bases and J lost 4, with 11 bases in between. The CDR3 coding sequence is TGCAGTTCGGGGGTGAGCACTGAAGCTTTCTTT. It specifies CSSGVSTEAFF.

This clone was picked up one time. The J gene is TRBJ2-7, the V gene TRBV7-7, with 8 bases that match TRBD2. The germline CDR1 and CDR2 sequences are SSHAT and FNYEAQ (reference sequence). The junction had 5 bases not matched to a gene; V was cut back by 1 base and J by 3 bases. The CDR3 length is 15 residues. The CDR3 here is CASSLGREGHYEQYF. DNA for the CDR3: TGTGCCAGCAGCTTAGGTCGGGAGGGCCACTACGAGCAGTACTTC.

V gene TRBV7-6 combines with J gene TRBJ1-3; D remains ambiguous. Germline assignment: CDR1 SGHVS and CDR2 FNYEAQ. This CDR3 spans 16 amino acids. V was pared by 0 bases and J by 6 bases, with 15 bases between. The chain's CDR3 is CASSLAPNTPQNTIYF. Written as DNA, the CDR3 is TGTGCCAGCAGCTTAGCCCCGAACACCCCTCAAAACACCATATATTTT.

CDR3 sequence (DNA): TGCGCCAGCAGCTCACGAACGCAGACGCCCCAAACAACCAATGAGCAGTTCTTC. Translating gives CASSSRTQTPQTTNEQFF. This chain connects TRBV5-1 to TRBJ2-1; D gene ambiguous. V lost 3 bases, J lost 6 bases, and 25 bases lay in between. Germline assignment: CDR1 SGHRS and CDR2 YFSETQ. This CDR3 comprises 18 residues.

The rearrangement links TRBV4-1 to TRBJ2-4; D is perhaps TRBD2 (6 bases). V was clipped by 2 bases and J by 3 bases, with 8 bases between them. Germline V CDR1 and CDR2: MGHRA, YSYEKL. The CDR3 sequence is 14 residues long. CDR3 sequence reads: CASSQMGGKNIQYF. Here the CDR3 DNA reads TGCGCCAGCAGCCAAATGGGGGGCAAAAACATTCAGTACTTC.